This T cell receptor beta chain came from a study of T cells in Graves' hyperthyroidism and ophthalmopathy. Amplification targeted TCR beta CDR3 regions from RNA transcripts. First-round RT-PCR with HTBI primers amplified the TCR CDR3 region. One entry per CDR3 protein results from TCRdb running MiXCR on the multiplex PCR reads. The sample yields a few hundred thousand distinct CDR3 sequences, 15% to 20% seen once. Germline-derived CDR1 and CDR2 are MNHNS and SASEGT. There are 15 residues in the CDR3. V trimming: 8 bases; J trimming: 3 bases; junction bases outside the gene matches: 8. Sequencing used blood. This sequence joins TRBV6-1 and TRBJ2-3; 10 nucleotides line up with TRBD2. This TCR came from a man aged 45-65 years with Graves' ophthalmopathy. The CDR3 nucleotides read TGTGCCAGCCTCGAGCGGGAGGGTAGGACAGATACGCAGTATTTT. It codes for CASLEREGRTDTQYF.